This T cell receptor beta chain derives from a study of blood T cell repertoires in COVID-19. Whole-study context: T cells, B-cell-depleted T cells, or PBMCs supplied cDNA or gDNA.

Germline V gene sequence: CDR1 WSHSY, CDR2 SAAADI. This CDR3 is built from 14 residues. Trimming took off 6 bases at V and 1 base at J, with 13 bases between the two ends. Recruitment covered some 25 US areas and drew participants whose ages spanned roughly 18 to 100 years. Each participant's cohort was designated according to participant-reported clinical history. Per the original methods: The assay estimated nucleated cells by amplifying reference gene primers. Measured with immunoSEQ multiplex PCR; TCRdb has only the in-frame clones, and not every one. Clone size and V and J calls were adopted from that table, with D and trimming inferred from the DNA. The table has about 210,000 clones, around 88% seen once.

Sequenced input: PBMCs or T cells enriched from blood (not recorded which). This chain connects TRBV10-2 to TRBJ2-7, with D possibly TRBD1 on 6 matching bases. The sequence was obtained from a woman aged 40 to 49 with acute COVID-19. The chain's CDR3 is CASSLIGQSYEQYF. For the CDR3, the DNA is TGCGCCAGCAGCCTTATAGGACAGTCCTACGAGCAGTACTTC.